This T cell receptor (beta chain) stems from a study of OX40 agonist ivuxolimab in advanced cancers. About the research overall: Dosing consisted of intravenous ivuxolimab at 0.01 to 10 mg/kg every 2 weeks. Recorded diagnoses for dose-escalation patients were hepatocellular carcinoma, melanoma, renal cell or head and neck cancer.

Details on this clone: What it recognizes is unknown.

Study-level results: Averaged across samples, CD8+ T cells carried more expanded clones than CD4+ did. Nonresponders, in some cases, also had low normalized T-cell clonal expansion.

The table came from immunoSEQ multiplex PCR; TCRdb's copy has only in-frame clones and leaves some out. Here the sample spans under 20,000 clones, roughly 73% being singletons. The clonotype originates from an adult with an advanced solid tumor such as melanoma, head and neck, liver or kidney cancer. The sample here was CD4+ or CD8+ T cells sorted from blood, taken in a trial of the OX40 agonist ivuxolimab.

DNA for the CDR3: TGCGCCAGCAGCCAAGGCCGGGACACCGGGGAGCTGTTTTTT. Its translation is CASSQGRDTGELFF. V usage is TRBV4-3 and J usage is TRBJ2-2; D not certain. In germline, CDR1 is LGHNA, CDR2 YSLEER. V gave up 1 base and J gave up 3 bases, with 6 bases separating them. There are 14 residues in the CDR3.